The present T cell receptor (beta chain) was sequenced within a study of CD8+ T cells in alopecia areata. Study-wide context: The drug, oral tofacitinib, was given to treated patients at 5 to 10 mg twice daily. Tofacitinib exposure lasted 6 to 18 months, followed by 6 months off drug.

This clone was seen a single time. Its target is unknown. Sequencing used cDNA as its template, made by extracting RNA and reverse transcribing it. Produced via immunoSEQ multiplex PCR; TCRdb's table is partial and in-frame only. The table includes 210,000 or so clones, 66% detected once. V was pared by 0 bases and J by 10 bases, with 21 bases between. This CDR3 region has 16 residues. Germline lookup yields CDR1 LGHNA and CDR2 YSLEER. Treatment reported: oral pan-JAK inhibitor, 5-10 mg twice daily. PBMCs were stained for CD3, CD4 and CD8, and CD4+ and CD8+ T cells were sorted. Study-wide findings and caveats: Treatment with tofacitinib significantly lowered scalp clonality and reduced expanded CD8+ clones among the top 100.

V usage is TRBV4-3 and J usage is TRBJ1-1; tentatively, D is TRBD1 (5 bases). This sample comprised CD4+ T cells sorted from blood, obtained at approximately week 42, from a patient treated with tofacitinib. This sequence originates from a human donor with alopecia areata. CDR3 sequence reads: CASSQEPRAGSIGAFF. In DNA, the CDR3 is TGCGCCAGCAGCCAAGAACCCCGCGCAGGGTCGATAGGAGCTTTCTTT.